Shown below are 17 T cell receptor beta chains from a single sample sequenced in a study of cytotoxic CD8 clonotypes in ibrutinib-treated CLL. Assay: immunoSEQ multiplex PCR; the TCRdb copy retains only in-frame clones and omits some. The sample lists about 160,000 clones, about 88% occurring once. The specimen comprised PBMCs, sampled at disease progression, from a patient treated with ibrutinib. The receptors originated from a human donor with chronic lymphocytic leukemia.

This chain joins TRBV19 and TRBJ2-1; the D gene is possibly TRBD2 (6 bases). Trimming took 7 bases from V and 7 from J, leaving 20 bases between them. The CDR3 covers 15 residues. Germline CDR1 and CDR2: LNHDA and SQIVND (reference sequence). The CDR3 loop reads CASKHKEGQWNEQFF. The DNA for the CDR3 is TGTGCCAGTAAGCACAAGGAGGGCCAATGGAATGAGCAGTTCTTC.

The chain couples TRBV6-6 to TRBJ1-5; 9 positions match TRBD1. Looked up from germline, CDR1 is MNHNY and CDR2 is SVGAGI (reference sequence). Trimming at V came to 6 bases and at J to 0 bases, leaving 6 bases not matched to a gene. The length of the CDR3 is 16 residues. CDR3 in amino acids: CASSETGGNSNQPQHF. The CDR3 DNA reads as TGTGCCAGCAGCGAGACAGGGGGTAATAGCAATCAGCCCCAGCATTTT.

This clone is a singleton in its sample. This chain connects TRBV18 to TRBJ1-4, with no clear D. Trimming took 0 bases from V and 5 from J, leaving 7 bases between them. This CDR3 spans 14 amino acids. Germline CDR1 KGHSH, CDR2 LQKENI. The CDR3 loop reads CASSPPGSNEKLFF. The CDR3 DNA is TGTGCCAGCTCACCACCGGGAAGCAATGAAAAACTGTTTTTT.

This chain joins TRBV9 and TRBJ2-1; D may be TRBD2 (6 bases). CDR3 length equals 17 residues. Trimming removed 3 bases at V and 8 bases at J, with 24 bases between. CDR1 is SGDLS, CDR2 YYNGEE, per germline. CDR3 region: CASSEPRGRGVEDEQFF. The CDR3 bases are TGTGCCAGCAGCGAACCCCGGGGGAGAGGAGTAGAAGATGAGCAGTTCTTC.

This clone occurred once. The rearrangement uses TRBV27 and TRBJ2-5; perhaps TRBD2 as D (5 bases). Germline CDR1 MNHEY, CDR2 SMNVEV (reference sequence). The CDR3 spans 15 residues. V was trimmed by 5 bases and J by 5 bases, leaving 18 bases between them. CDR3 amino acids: CASSRSWGVLETQYF. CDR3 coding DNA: TGTGCCAGCAGTAGGTCATGGGGAGTATTGGAGACCCAGTACTTC.

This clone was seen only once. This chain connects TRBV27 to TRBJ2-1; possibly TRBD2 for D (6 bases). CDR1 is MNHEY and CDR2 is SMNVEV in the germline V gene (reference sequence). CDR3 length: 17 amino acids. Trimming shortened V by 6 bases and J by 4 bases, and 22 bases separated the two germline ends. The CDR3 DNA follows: TGTGCCAGCAGCCCGAGGGGTGCTAGCGTAGGTTACAATGAGCAGTTCTTC. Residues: CASSPRGASVGYNEQFF.

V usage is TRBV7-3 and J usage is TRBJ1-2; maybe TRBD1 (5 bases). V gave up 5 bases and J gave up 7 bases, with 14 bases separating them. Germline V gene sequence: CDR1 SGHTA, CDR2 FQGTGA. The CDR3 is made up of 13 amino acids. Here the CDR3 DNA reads TGTGCCAGCAGCCCTGACGGGGCTTTTGGCTACACCTTC. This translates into CASSPDGAFGYTF.

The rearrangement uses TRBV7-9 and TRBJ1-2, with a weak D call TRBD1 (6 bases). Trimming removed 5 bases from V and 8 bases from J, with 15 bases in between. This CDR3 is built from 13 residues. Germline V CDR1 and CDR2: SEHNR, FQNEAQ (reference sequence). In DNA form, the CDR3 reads TGTGCCAGCAGCCCTACAGGGATCTACGGCTACACCTTC. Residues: CASSPTGIYGYTF.

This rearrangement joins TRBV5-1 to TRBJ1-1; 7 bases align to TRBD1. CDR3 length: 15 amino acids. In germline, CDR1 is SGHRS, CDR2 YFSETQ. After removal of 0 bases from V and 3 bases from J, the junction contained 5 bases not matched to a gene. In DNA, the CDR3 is TGCGCCAGCAGCTTGGGATCAGGGGGAGACACTGAAGCTTTCTTT. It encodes CASSLGSGGDTEAFF.

The CDR3: CASSSKPGMAEAFF. Here the CDR3 DNA reads TGTGCCAGCAGCTCCAAGCCAGGGATGGCTGAAGCTTTCTTT. The V call is TRBV7-3, the J call TRBJ1-1; a possible D gene is TRBD1 (5 bases). The CDR3 is made up of 14 amino acids. Trimming removed 4 bases from V and 6 bases from J, with 15 bases in between. The germline V gene has CDR1 SGHTA and CDR2 FQGTGA.

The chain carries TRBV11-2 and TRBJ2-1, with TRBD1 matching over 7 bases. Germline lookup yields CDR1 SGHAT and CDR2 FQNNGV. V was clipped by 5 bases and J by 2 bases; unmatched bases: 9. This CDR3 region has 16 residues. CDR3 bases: TGTGCCAGCAGCCAGACAGGGAGAGGCCCCTACAATGAGCAGTTCTTC. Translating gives CASSQTGRGPYNEQFF.

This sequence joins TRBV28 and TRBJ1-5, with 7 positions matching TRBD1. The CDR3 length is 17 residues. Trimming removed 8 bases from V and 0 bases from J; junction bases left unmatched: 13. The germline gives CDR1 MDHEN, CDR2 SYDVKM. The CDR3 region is CASGDRVASTSNQPQHF. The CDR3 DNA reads TGTGCCAGCGGTGACAGGGTCGCTTCTACTAGCAATCAGCCCCAGCATTTT.

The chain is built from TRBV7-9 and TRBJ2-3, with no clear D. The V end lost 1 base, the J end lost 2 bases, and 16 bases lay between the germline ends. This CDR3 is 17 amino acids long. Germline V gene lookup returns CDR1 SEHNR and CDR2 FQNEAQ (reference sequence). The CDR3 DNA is TGTGCCAGCAGCTTAGATGGCTTTCCGTCCTCCACAGATACGCAGTATTTT. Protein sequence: CASSLDGFPSSTDTQYF.

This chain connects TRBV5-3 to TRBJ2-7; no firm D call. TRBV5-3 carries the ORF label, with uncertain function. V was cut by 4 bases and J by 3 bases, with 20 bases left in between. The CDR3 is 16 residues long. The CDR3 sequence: CARSPYEDQAGYEQYF. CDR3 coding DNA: TGTGCCAGAAGCCCCTACGAGGACCAGGCCGGCTACGAGCAGTACTTC.

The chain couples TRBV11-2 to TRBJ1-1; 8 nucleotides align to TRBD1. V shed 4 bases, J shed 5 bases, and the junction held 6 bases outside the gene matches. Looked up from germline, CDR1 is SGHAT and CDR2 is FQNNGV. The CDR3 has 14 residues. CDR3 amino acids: CASSSRTGLTEAFF. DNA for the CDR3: TGTGCCAGCAGCTCTCGGACAGGGCTAACTGAAGCTTTCTTT.

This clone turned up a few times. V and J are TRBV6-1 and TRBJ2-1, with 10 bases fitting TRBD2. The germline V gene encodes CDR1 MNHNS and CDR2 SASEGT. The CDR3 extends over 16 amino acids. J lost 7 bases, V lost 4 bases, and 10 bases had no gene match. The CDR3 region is CASSGPPSGRPNEQFF. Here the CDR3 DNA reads TGTGCCAGCAGTGGGCCGCCTAGCGGGAGACCGAATGAGCAGTTCTTC.

For the CDR3, the DNA is TGTGCCAGCAGTTTGTCAGCGGGAGTTCCCTACAATGAGCAGTTCTTC. Translating gives CASSLSAGVPYNEQFF. The V gene is TRBV27, the J gene TRBJ2-1, with 8 bases aligning to TRBD2. V trimming: 3 bases; J trimming: 2 bases; junction bases outside the gene matches: 6. The CDR3 totals 16 residues. Germline CDR1 reads MNHEY; CDR2 reads SMNVEV (reference sequence).